A single sample gave rise to the 7 T cell receptor beta chains below, sequenced in a study of blood T cells in healthy people across ages. A J-beta primer mix and a sample-barcoded 5' primer were used in a second PCR of about 7 to 11 cycles. MiXCR was run by TCRdb on the 5' RACE reads, yielding one entry per CDR3 protein. The sample consists of about 1.5 million distinct CDR3 sequences, 35% to 45% of them appearing once. The sequencing input was blood. Receptor source: a young woman in good health.

The chain uses TRBV6-1 and TRBJ2-7; 12 nucleotides line up with TRBD1. The CDR3 totals 15 residues. Trimming took 6 bases from V and 6 from J; bases not matched to a gene: 9. The germline CDR1 and CDR2 sequences are MNHNS and SASEGT. The CDR3 DNA is TGTGCCAGCAGAACACCGGGACAGGGGGCGTCCGAGCAGTACTTC. This encodes CASRTPGQGASEQYF.

Turning to this clonotype: The junction differs from germline at one of its ends, possibly a read error. This rearrangement joins TRBV7-3 to TRBJ2-5, with D unresolved. CDR3 length equals 13 residues. CDR1 SGHTA and CDR2 FQGTGA come from the germline V gene. This CDR3 is CASSLDRQETRYF. In DNA, the CDR3 is TGTGCCAGCAGCTTGGACCGGCAAGAGACCCGGTACTTC. The variable domain in full, with the rest retrieved from reference TRBV7-3 and TRBJ2-5, is GAGVSQTPSNKVTEKGKYVELRCDPISGHTALYWYRQSLGQGPEFLIYFQGTGAADDSGLPNDRFFAVRPEGSVSTLKIQRTERGDSAVYLCASSLDRQETRYFGPGTRLLVL.

In its sample, this clonotype was seen a few times. V is TRBV12-3 or TRBV12-4 and J is TRBJ2-1; 7 bases map to TRBD1. J gave up 2 bases and V 6 bases, and 7 bases lay outside the gene matches. This CDR3 is 15 amino acids long. The CDR3 protein is CASRLQGVPYNEQFF. CDR3 DNA sequence: TGTGCCAGCAGGCTCCAGGGGGTCCCCTACAATGAGCAGTTCTTC.

This clonotype was seen only a few times. The chain combines TRBV9 with TRBJ2-7; D is ambiguous. This CDR3 contains 14 residues. Germline assignment: CDR1 SGDLS and CDR2 YYNGEE. V lost 4 bases and J 2 bases, leaving 13 bases between the germline ends. The CDR3 is CASSPDTQPYEQYF. CDR3 coding DNA: TGTGCCAGCAGCCCTGACACCCAACCCTACGAGCAGTACTTC.

J is TRBJ2-2 and V is TRBV11-2; unclear D gene. V was shortened by 5 bases and J by 1 base, with 11 bases between the two germline ends. The CDR3 extends over 15 amino acids. The germline gives CDR1 SGHAT, CDR2 FQNNGV. The CDR3 DNA reads as TGTGCCAGCAGCCAGACTTTTGTGAACACCGGGGAGCTGTTTTTT. It is translated as CASSQTFVNTGELFF.

Only a few counts were recorded for this clonotype. The chain is built from TRBV10-3 and TRBJ2-3; 8 nucleotides agree with TRBD1. This CDR3 has 17 residues. Unmatched junction bases numbered 8, after V lost 2 bases and J lost 1 base. Germline V gene sequence: CDR1 ENHRY, CDR2 SYGVKD. In DNA, the CDR3 is TGTGCCATCAGTGAGACCAGGGGGCTCGAGGGCACAGATACGCAGTATTTT. This gives the protein CAISETRGLEGTDTQYF.

A remark on this clonotype: Germline is not matched at one junction end, which may reflect a read error. The chain is built from TRBV6-6 and TRBJ2-1, with 8 bases matching TRBD2. Germline lookup yields CDR1 MNHNY and CDR2 SVGAGI (reference sequence). CDR3 size: 15 residues. The CDR3: CANSPGTSSYNEQFF. The CDR3 bases are TGTGCCAACAGTCCCGGGACTAGCTCCTACAATGAGCAGTTCTTC.